This TCR beta chain was sequenced for a study of control samples from healthy donors and cancer patients. The table came from immunoSEQ multiplex PCR; TCRdb's copy has only in-frame clones and leaves some out. The sample has about 120,000 clones, roughly nine tenths seen once. From germline, CDR1 is SGHVS and CDR2 FQNEAQ. Trimming removed 2 bases from V and 2 bases from J; junction bases left unmatched: 6. The CDR3 loop spans 15 amino acids. The chain joins TRBV7-8 to TRBJ2-7, with 7 positions matching TRBD1. Sequencing was carried out using PBMCs. This clonotype was sampled from a woman aged 45-59 years with colorectal cancer. CDR3 nucleotides: TGTGCCAGCAGCTTACCAGGGGGAATCACCTACGAGCAGTACTTC. Translation gives CASSLPGGITYEQYF.